This TCR beta chain was identified during a study of T cell changes during pregnancy in multiple sclerosis. V dropped 3 bases and J dropped 9 bases, with 10 bases sitting between them. Looked up from germline, CDR1 is SGHRS and CDR2 is YFSETQ. This CDR3 has 13 amino acids. The method was immunoSEQ multiplex PCR; TCRdb's version includes in-frame clones alone and lacks a portion of them. The table lists more than 60,000 clones, 90% to 95% of them singletons. This receptor was identified in a female donor with multiple sclerosis, enrolled in a pregnancy study. Sequenced material: peripheral blood, taken in the second trimester of pregnancy. The gene calls are TRBV5-1 and TRBJ1-6; D unresolved. CDR3 in DNA: TGCGCCAGCAGCTCGGGGAGTGGTTCACCCCTCCACTTT. This gives the protein CASSSGSGSPLHF.